This TCR beta chain appears in the sequencing data of a study of blood T cell repertoires in COVID-19. V lost 3 bases, J lost 1 base, and 3 bases stayed unmatched. The CDR3 has 16 residues. This table comes from immunoSEQ multiplex PCR, and its TCRdb copy is limited to in-frame clones, with some not included. Of about 250,000 clones detected, around 87% appear once; the ten largest clones hold roughly 6.3%. Input material: PBMCs or T cells enriched from blood (not recorded which). V is TRBV5-3 and J is TRBJ2-3; 12 bases align to TRBD2. TRBV5-3 is flagged as an ORF with uncertain function. The source of this sequence is a woman aged 30 to 39 with acute COVID-19. The CDR3 coding sequence is TGTGCCAGAAGCTACGGACTAGCGGGATGCACAGATACGCAGTATTTT. It translates to CARSYGLAGCTDTQYF.